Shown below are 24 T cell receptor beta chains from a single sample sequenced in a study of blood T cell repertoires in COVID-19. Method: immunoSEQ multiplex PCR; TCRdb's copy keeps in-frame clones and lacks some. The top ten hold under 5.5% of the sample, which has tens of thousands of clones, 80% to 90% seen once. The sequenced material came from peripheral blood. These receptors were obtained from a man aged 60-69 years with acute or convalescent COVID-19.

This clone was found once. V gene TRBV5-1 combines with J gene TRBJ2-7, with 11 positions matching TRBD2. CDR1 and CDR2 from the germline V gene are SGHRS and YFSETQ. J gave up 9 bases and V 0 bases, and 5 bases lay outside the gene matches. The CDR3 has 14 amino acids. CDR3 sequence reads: CASSLEGLADGQYF. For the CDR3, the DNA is TGCGCCAGCAGCTTGGAGGGACTAGCGGACGGGCAGTACTTC.

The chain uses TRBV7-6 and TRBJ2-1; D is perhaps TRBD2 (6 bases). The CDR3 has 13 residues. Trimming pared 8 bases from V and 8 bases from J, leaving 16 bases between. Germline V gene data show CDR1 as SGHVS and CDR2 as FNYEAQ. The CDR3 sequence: CASALGLGDEQFF. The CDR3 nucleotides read TGTGCCAGCGCTCTGGGACTCGGCGATGAGCAGTTCTTC.

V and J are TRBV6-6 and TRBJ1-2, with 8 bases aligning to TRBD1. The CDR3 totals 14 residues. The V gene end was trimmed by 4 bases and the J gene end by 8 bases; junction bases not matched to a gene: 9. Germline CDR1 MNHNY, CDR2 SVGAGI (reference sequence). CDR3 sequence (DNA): TGTGCCAGCAGTTCCATACAGGGGGTTGACGGCTACACCTTC. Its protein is CASSSIQGVDGYTF.

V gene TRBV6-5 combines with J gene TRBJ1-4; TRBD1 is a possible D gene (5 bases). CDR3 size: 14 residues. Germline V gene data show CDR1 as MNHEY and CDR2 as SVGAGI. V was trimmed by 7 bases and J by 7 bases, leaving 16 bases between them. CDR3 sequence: CASTGLGGGEKLFF. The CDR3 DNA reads TGTGCCAGCACTGGTCTGGGGGGAGGTGAAAAACTGTTTTTT.

CDR3 in amino acids: CASSLGTGGGTDTQYF. CDR3 in DNA: TGTGCCAGCAGCTTAGGGACAGGGGGGGGCACAGATACGCAGTATTTT. The chain is built from TRBV5-6 and TRBJ2-3; 11 bases are a match to TRBD1. Germline trimming cut 2 bases from V and 1 base from J; bases unmatched to any gene: 3. Germline V gives CDR1 SGHDT, CDR2 YYEEEE. The CDR3 has 16 amino acids. Based on the CDR3 plus reference TRBV5-6 and TRBJ2-3, the full variable domain is DAGVTQSPTHLIKTRGQQVTLRCSPKSGHDTVSWYQQALGQGPQFIFQYYEEEERQRGNFPDRFSGHQFPNYSSELNVNALLLGDSALYLCASSLGTGGGTDTQYFGPGTRLTVL.

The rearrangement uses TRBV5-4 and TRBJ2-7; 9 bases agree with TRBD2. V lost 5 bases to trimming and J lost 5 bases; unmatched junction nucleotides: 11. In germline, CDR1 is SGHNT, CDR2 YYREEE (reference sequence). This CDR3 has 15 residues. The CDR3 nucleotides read TGTGCCAGCAGAAAAGCCGGGACTAGCATCCACGAGCAGTACTTC. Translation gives CASRKAGTSIHEQYF. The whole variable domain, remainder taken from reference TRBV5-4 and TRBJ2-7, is ETGVTQSPTHLIKTRGQQVTLRCSSQSGHNTVSWYQQALGQGPQFIFQYYREEENGRGNFPPRFSGLQFPNYSSELNVNALELDDSALYLCASRKAGTSIHEQYFGPGTRLTVT.

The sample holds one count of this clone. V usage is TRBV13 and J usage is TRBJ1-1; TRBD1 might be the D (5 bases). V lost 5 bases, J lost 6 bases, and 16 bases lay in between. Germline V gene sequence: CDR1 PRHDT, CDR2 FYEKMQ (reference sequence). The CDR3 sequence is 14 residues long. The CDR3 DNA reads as TGTGCCAGCAGCGTTCGGGACTCCAGAGCTGAAGCTTTCTTT. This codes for CASSVRDSRAEAFF.

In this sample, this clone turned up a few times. In DNA form, the CDR3 reads TGTGCCAGCAGATCCCCGGGGGGGGGACAGTTCTTC. This gives the protein CASRSPGGGQFF. The chain is built from TRBV6-5 and TRBJ2-1, with TRBD2 matching 8 bases. This CDR3 is built from 12 residues. Germline V gene lookup returns CDR1 MNHEY and CDR2 SVGAGI. V lost 6 bases, J lost 13 bases, and 8 bases stayed unmatched.

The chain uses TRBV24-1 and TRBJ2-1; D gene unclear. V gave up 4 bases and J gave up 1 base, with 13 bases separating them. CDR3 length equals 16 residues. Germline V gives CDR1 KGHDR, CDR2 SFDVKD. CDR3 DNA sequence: TGTGCCACCAGTGACCCAATCGCGAGGTCCTACAATGAGCAGTTCTTC. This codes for CATSDPIARSYNEQFF.

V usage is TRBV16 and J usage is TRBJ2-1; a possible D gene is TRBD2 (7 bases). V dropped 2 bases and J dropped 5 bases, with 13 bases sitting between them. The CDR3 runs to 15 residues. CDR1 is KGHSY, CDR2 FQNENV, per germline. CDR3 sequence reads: CASSQIGGVNNEQFF. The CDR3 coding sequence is TGTGCCAGCAGCCAAATAGGGGGGGTCAACAATGAGCAGTTCTTC.

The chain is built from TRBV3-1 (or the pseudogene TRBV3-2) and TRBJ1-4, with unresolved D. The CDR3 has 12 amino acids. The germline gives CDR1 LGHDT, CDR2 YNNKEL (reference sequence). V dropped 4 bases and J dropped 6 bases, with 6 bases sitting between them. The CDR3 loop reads CASSLRDEKLFF. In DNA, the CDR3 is TGTGCCAGCAGCCTCCGGGATGAAAAACTGTTTTTT.

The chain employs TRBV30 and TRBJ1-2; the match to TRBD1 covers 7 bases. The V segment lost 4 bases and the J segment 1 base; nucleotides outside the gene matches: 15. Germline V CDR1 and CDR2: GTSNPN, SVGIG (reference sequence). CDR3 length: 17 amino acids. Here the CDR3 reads CAWTDRTGRQFNYGYTF. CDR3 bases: TGTGCCTGGACCGATAGGACAGGTCGACAGTTTAACTATGGCTACACCTTC.

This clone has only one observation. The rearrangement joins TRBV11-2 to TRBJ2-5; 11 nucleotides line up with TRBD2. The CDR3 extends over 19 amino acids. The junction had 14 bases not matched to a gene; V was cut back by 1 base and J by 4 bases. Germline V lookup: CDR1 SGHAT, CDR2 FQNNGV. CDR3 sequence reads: CASSLALPRLAGGGETQYF. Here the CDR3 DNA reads TGTGCCAGCAGCTTAGCCCTACCGCGGCTAGCGGGAGGTGGAGAGACCCAGTACTTC.

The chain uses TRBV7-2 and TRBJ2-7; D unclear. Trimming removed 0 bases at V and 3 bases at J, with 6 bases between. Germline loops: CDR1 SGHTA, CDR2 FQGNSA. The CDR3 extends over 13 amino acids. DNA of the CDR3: TGTGCCAGCAGCTTAGCGTTCCGCTACGAGCAGTACTTC. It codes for CASSLAFRYEQYF.

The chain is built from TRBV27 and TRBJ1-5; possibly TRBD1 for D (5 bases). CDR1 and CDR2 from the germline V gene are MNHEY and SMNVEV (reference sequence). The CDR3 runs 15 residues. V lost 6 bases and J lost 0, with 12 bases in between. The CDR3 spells CASSHNGGSNQPQHF. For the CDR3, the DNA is TGTGCCAGCAGCCACAACGGGGGTAGCAATCAGCCCCAGCATTTT.

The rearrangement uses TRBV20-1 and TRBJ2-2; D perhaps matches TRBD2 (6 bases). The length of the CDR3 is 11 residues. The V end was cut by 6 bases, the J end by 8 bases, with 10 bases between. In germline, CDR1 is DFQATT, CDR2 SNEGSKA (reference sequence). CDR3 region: CSARLEGELFF. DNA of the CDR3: TGCAGTGCCAGACTAGAGGGGGAGCTGTTTTTT.

The CDR3 is CASRTGTPNGGANVLTF. DNA of the CDR3: TGCGCCAGCAGGACCGGGACACCTAACGGTGGGGCCAACGTCCTGACTTTC. The gene calls are TRBV23-1 and TRBJ2-6, with a possible D match to TRBD1 (6 bases). TRBV23-1 carries the ORF label, with uncertain function. Trimming removed 6 bases from V and 3 bases from J, with 18 bases in between. There are 17 residues in the CDR3.

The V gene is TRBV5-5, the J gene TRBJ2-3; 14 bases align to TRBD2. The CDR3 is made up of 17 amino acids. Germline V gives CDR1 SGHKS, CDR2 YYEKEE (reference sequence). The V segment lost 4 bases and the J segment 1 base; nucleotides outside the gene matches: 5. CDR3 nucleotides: TGTGCCAGCAGCCACCGACTAGCGGGAGGGGGCACAGATACGCAGTATTTT. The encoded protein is CASSHRLAGGGTDTQYF.

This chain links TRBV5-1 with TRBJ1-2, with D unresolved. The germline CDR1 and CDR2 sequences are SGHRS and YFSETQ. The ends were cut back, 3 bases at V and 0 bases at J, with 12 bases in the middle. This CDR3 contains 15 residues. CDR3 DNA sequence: TGCGCCAGCAGCTATTCCGGGATCCCTAACTATGGCTACACCTTC. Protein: CASSYSGIPNYGYTF.

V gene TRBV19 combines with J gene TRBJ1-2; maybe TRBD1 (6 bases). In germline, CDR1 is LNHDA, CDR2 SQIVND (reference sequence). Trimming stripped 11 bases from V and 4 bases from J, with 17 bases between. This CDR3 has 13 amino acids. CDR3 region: CASGRGGAYGYTF. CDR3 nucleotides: TGTGCCTCAGGGCGGGGGGGCGCCTATGGCTACACCTTC.

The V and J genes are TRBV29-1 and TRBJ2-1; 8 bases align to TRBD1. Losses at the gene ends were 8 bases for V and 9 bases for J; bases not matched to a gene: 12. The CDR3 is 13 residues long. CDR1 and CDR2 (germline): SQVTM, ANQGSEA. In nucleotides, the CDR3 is TGCAGCTCCGGACAGGGTCGGGCCGGTGAGCAGTTCTTC. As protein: CSSGQGRAGEQFF.

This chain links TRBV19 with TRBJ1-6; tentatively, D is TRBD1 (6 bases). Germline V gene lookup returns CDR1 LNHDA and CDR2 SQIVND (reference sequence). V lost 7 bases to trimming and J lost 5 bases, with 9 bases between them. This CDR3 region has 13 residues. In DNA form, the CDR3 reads TGTGCCAGTACGGACAGCCATAATTCACCCCTCCACTTT. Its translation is CASTDSHNSPLHF.

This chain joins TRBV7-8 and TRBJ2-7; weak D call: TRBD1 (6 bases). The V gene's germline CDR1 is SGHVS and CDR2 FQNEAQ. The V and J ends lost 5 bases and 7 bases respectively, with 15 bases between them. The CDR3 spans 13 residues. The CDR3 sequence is CASSAQPDREQYF. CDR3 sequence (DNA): TGTGCCAGCAGCGCGCAGCCCGACAGGGAGCAGTACTTC.

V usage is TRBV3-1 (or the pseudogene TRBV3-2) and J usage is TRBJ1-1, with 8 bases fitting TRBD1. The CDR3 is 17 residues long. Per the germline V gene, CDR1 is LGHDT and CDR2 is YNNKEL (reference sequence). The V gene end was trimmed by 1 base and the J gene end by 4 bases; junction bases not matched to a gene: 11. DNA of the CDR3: TGTGCCAGCAGCCAAGCCGGCCTACAGGGGGGGGGCACTGAAGCTTTCTTT. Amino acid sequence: CASSQAGLQGGGTEAFF.